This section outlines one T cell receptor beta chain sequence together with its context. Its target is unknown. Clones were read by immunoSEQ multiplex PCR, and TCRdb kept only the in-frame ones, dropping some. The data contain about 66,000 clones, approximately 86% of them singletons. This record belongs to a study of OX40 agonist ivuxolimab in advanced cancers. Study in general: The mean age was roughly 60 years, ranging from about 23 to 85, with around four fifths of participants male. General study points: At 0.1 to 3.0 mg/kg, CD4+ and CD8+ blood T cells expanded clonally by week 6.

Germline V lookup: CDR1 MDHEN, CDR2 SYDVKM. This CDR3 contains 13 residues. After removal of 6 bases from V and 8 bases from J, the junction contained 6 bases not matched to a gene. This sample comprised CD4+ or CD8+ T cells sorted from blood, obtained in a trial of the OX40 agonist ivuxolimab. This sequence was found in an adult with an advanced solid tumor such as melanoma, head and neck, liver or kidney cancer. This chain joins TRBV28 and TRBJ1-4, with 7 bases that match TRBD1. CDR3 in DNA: TGTGCCAGCAGGTCGACAGGGTGGGAAAAACTGTTTTTT. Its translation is CASRSTGWEKLFF.